A single sample is the source of the 18 T cell receptor beta chains below, sequenced in a study of T cells in Graves' hyperthyroidism and ophthalmopathy. Amplification of TCR beta CDR3 regions used RNA as the template. The TCR CDR3 first-round RT-PCR relied on the HTBI primer set. TCRdb ran MiXCR on the multiplex PCR reads and lists one entry per CDR3 protein. The table shows 450,000 to 650,000 distinct CDR3 sequences, with 17% occurring only once. The specimen was blood. Source of these receptors: a young woman with Graves' ophthalmopathy.

The chain joins TRBV28 to TRBJ1-5; 12 bases are shared with TRBD1. This CDR3 region has 14 residues. V shed 6 bases, J shed 6 bases, and the junction held 3 bases outside the gene matches. Germline CDR1 reads MDHEN; CDR2 reads SYDVKM. The CDR3 DNA reads as TGTGCCAGCAGGGGGACAGGGGGCCTTCAGCCCCAGCATTTT. Translated, it gives CASRGTGGLQPQHF.

This chain connects TRBV12-3 or TRBV12-4 to TRBJ1-4; 8 positions agree with TRBD1. V gave up 6 bases and J gave up 5 bases; unmatched junction bases: 11. This CDR3 has 16 residues. The DNA for the CDR3 is TGTGCCAGCAGGATAAACACAGGGGACAGGAATGAAAAACTGTTTTTT. Residues: CASRINTGDRNEKLFF.

This clonotype was observed many times. The genes are TRBV28 and TRBJ2-3; 9 positions agree with TRBD2. V shed 3 bases, J shed 7 bases, and the junction held 8 bases outside the gene matches. This CDR3 comprises 15 residues. Germline CDR1 reads MDHEN; CDR2 reads SYDVKM. CDR3 residues: CASSFDGTSTNTQYF. The CDR3 DNA is TGTGCCAGCAGTTTTGACGGGACTAGCACGAATACGCAGTATTTT.

This clonotype was detected a few times. J is TRBJ2-1 and V is TRBV10-3, with 7 bases identical to TRBD1. The CDR3 is 15 amino acids. Germline V gives CDR1 ENHRY, CDR2 SYGVKD. J lost 2 bases, V lost 0 bases, and 1 base had no gene match. The CDR3 DNA follows: TGTGCCATCAGTGAGTCAGGGGGCCCCTACAATGAGCAGTTCTTC. It encodes CAISESGGPYNEQFF.

This clonotype was counted many times. This chain links TRBV11-2 with TRBJ2-7; 8 bases agree with TRBD1. The length of the CDR3 is 16 residues. The V segment lost 2 bases and the J segment 0 bases; nucleotides outside the gene matches: 6. Germline V gives CDR1 SGHAT, CDR2 FQNNGV. CDR3 bases: TGTGCCAGCAGCTTACGACAGGGGCGGGCCTCCTACGAGCAGTACTTC. This encodes CASSLRQGRASYEQYF.

Worth noting for this clonotype: A much bigger clone sits one base away, suggesting this may be a read error. This likely comes from a read error, as the CDR3 has no conserved phenylalanine or tryptophan at its end. The chain has TRBV2 and TRBJ2-1, with a possible D match to TRBD2 (6 bases). V was clipped by 6 bases and J by 2 bases, with 14 bases between them. Germline V gene lookup returns CDR1 SNHLY and CDR2 FYNNEI. There are 15 residues in the CDR3. The CDR3 nucleotides read TGTGCCAGCAGGGCCGGGACTGGGACCTACAATGAGCAGTTCTTA. This sequence encodes CASRAGTGTYNEQFL.

On this clonotype: With a much larger clone just one base away, this may be a read error. The missing conserved phenylalanine or tryptophan at the end of this CDR3 makes a read error likely. J is TRBJ2-1 and V is TRBV5-1; no definite D call. V shed 3 bases and J shed 4 bases, with 14 bases lying between them. The germline V gene has CDR1 SGHRS and CDR2 YFSETQ. This CDR3 has 15 amino acids. The CDR3 region has the DNA TGCGCCAGCAGCTCAACGAAGGACGGATACAATGAGCAGTTCCTC. It is translated as CASSSTKDGYNEQFL.

In its sample, this clonotype was seen many times. This chain joins TRBV27 and TRBJ2-3; no clear D. Germline V CDR1 and CDR2: MNHEY, SMNVEV (reference sequence). V was cut by 0 bases and J by 4 bases, with 2 bases left in between. CDR3 length: 12 amino acids. The CDR3: CASSLSSDTQYF. In DNA, the CDR3 is TGTGCCAGCAGTTTATCGTCAGATACGCAGTATTTT.

This clonotype was seen at least ten times. This rearrangement joins TRBV30 to TRBJ2-3, with 7 bases identical to TRBD2. The germline gives CDR1 GTSNPN, CDR2 SVGIG (reference sequence). With V trimmed by 0 bases and J by 5 bases, 11 bases remained unmatched. CDR3 size: 16 residues. The CDR3 DNA is TGTGCCTGGAGTGTACTGGGGGGAGGGCCCAGAGATACGCAGTATTTT. Translated, it gives CAWSVLGGGPRDTQYF.

This rearrangement joins TRBV10-3 to TRBJ1-3; D remains unclear. Germline V gene data show CDR1 as ENHRY and CDR2 as SYGVKD. Trimming left V 3 bases short and J 6 bases short, with 9 bases between. The CDR3 is 13 residues long. DNA for the CDR3: TGTGCCATCAGTGAACCAGATACAAACACCATATATTTT. Its protein is CAISEPDTNTIYF.

The chain has TRBV28 and TRBJ1-5; 7 bases map to TRBD1. Germline loops: CDR1 MDHEN, CDR2 SYDVKM. This CDR3 comprises 15 residues. V was pared by 6 bases and J by 6 bases, with 11 bases of the junction left unmatched. This CDR3 reads CASSRTTGSGQPQHF. In DNA form, the CDR3 reads TGTGCCAGCAGCCGGACGACAGGGTCTGGTCAGCCCCAGCATTTT.

The table lists this clonotype with many counts. The gene calls are TRBV20-1 and TRBJ2-1, with TRBD2 matching 13 bases. V trimming: 3 bases; J trimming: 1 base; junction bases outside the gene matches: 9. The CDR3 runs to 18 residues. Germline values: CDR1 DFQATT, CDR2 SNEGSKA (reference sequence). The CDR3 protein is CSASGLLAGGYSYNEQFF. CDR3 DNA: TGCAGTGCTAGTGGCTTACTAGCGGGAGGGTATTCCTACAATGAGCAGTTCTTC.

V usage is TRBV27 and J usage is TRBJ2-6; 8 bases are a match to TRBD1. The CDR3 runs 24 residues. With 1 base clipped from V and 1 base from J, the junction kept 24 bases outside the gene matches. CDR1 and CDR2 (germline): MNHEY, SMNVEV (reference sequence). CDR3 nucleotides: TGTGCCAGCAGTTTATTGGTCCCATTGGCGGGACAGGACGACTGGTGGTCTGGGGCCAACGTCCTGACTTTC. Its protein is CASSLLVPLAGQDDWWSGANVLTF.

The sample holds many counts of this clonotype. This chain joins TRBV7-3 and TRBJ1-1, with D unresolved. V shed 4 bases and J shed 3 bases, with 9 bases lying between them. The CDR3 covers 13 residues. Germline CDR1 reads SGHTA; CDR2 reads FQGTGA. CDR3 protein: CASSSPGDTEAFF. The CDR3, as DNA: TGTGCCAGCAGCTCACCCGGAGACACTGAAGCTTTCTTT.

To note about this clonotype: The CDR3 end shows no conserved phenylalanine or tryptophan, and so a read error is likely. The CDR3 nucleotides are TGCAGCGTCGGACTTTTAGGTTACAATGAGCAGTTCTCC. Its protein is CSVGLLGYNEQFS. The chain is built from TRBV29-1 and TRBJ2-1; TRBD2 is a possible D gene (5 bases). In germline, CDR1 is SQVTM, CDR2 ANQGSEA. This CDR3 region has 13 residues. The V end was cut by 6 bases, the J end by 4 bases, with 13 bases between.

This clonotype was picked up many times. This chain uses TRBV20-1 with TRBJ1-5; D not certain. Germline assignment: CDR1 DFQATT and CDR2 SNEGSKA (reference sequence). Trimming cost V 3 bases and J 0 bases, with 9 bases left between them. CDR3 length equals 14 residues. The CDR3 protein is CSASLANSNQPQHF. The CDR3 nucleotides are TGCAGTGCTAGTTTGGCCAATAGCAATCAGCCCCAGCATTTT.

This clonotype was recorded many times. V gene TRBV7-9 combines with J gene TRBJ1-6, with 11 positions matching TRBD1. Losses at the gene ends were 5 bases for V and 10 bases for J; bases not matched to a gene: 4. The V gene's germline CDR1 is SEHNR and CDR2 FQNEAQ (reference sequence). The CDR3 spans 14 residues. The CDR3 sequence is CASSGDRGYSPLHF. CDR3 nucleotide sequence: TGTGCCAGCAGCGGGGACAGGGGGTACTCACCCCTCCACTTT.

This clonotype was seen repeatedly, ten times or more. The rearrangement joins TRBV3-1 to TRBJ2-7, with TRBD1 identical over 7 bases. The CDR3 sequence is 15 residues long. CDR1 is LGHDT and CDR2 is YNNKEL in the germline V gene (reference sequence). Unmatched junction bases numbered 6, after V lost 4 bases and J lost 0 bases. This chain's CDR3 is CASSPFPGGSYEQYF. In DNA form, the CDR3 reads TGTGCCAGCAGCCCCTTTCCAGGGGGCTCCTACGAGCAGTACTTC.